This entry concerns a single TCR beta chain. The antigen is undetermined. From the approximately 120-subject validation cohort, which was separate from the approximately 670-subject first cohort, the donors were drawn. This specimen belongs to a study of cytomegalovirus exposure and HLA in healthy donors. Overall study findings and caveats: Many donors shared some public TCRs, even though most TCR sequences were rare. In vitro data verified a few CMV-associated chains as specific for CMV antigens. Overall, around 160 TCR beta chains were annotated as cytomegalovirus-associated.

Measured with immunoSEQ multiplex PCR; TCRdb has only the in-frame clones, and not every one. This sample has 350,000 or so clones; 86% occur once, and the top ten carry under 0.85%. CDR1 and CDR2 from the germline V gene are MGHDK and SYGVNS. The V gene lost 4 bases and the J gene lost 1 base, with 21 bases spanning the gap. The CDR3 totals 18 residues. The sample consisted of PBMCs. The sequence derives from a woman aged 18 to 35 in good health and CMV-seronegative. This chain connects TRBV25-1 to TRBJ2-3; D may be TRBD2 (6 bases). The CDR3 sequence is CASSGRVGRDWGTDTQYF. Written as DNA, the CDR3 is TGTGCCAGCAGTGGCCGCGTGGGGCGGGATTGGGGCACAGATACGCAGTATTTT.